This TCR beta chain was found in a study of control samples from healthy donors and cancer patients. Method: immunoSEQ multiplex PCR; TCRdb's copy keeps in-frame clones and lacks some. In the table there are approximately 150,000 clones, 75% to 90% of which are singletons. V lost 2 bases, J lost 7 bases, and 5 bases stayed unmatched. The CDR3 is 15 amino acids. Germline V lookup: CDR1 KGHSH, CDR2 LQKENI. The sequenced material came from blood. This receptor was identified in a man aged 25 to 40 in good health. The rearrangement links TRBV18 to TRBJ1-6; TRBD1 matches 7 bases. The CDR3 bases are TGTGCCAGCTCACCAATGGACAGGAGAAATTCACCCCTCCACTTT. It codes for CASSPMDRRNSPLHF.